This TCR beta chain was sequenced during a study of somatic mutations in cytotoxic T cells in rheumatoid arthritis. The study's findings and limits: In about an eighth of the roughly 60 patients, the largest CD8+ clone exceeded 20% of CD8+ cells.

Worth noting for this clone: Its antigen is as yet unknown.

Trimming at V came to 4 bases and at J to 0 bases, leaving 8 bases not matched to a gene. From germline, CDR1 is SGHAT and CDR2 FQNNGV. This CDR3 region has 17 residues. Assay: immunoSEQ multiplex PCR; the TCRdb copy retains only in-frame clones and omits some. The profile shows over 20,000 clones, about four fifths of them singletons. The chain combines TRBV11-2 with TRBJ2-7; 11 bases fit TRBD2. This receptor was taken from a man between 50 and 59 years old in good health. Sequenced sample: CD8+ T cells sorted from blood. In DNA form, the CDR3 reads TGTGCCAGCAGCTCCGACGGACTAGCGGGTCCCTCCTACGAGCAGTACTTC. As protein: CASSSDGLAGPSYEQYF.